This is a list of T cell receptor beta chains from one sample in a study of T cell responses to AZD1222 COVID-19 vaccine. TCRdb keeps only in-frame clones here, not all; method: immunoSEQ multiplex PCR. The data contain over 55,000 clones, 83% of them singletons. The sample consisted of peripheral blood, taken 28 days after the second AZD1222 dose. The receptors were gathered from an adult who received the AZD1222 COVID-19 vaccine. The CDR3 runs from the conserved cysteine through the conserved F or W. D genes are given only for firm matches. Only part of the rows carry a size: once, few, many, or a class if the clone is expanded.

.	TRBV25-1	TRBJ1-1	.	TGTGCCAGCAGGAGGGGGGGCGGAACTGAAGCTTTCTTT	CASRRGGGTEAFF
.	TRBV19	TRBJ2-5	.	TGTGCCAGTAGTGGGAGTCAAGAGACCCAGTACTTC	CASSGSQETQYF
.	TRBV9	TRBJ2-1	once	TGTGCCAGCAGCGTAGTCCCAGTTTACGGTGAGCAGTTCTTC	CASSVVPVYGEQFF
.	TRBV5-4	TRBJ2-3	.	TGTGCCAGCAGCTATACAGGTAGCACAGATACGCAGTATTTT	CASSYTGSTDTQYF
.	TRBV4-3	TRBJ2-5	once	TGCGCCAGCAGCCAACGTGGACCTCCGGAGACCCAGTACTTC	CASSQRGPPETQYF
.	TRBV2	TRBJ2-7	.	TGTGCCAGCATCCTGGGGAGGGGGCAGTACGAGCAGTACTTC	CASILGRGQYEQYF
TRBD1	TRBV5-1	TRBJ2-7	few	TGCGCCAGCTCCTTTGGGGGACAGGCCGGCTACGAGCAGTACTTC	CASSFGGQAGYEQYF
.	TRBV5-1	TRBJ2-1	.	TGCGCCAGCAGTTTCCGGGACCCAGGCGACAATGAGCAGTTCTTC	CASSFRDPGDNEQFF
.	TRBV12-3/TRBV12-4	TRBJ2-2	.	TGTGCCAGCCAGACTTCAGGGACCGGGGAGCTGTTTTTT	CASQTSGTGELFF
.	TRBV7-9	TRBJ1-2	.	TGTGCCAGCAGCTTAGCGCGGACACCCCACTATGGCTACACCTTC	CASSLARTPHYGYTF
TRBD1	TRBV7-9	TRBJ1-2	once	TGTGCCAGCAGCTTATCACAGGGGTACTATGGCTACACCTTC	CASSLSQGYYGYTF
TRBD1	TRBV12-5	TRBJ1-5	.	TGTGCTAGTGCTCTCGGGACAGCGTCTAATCAGCCCCAGCATTTT	CASALGTASNQPQHF
.	TRBV19	TRBJ1-5	once	TGTGCCAGTAGGCGATTCAATCAGCCCCAGCATTTT	CASRRFNQPQHF
TRBD1	TRBV28	TRBJ1-4	.	TGTGCCAGCAGTTTGATGGGACAGGGTGGTGAAAAACTGTTTTTT	CASSLMGQGGEKLFF
.	TRBV5-5	TRBJ1-2	.	TGTGCCAGCAGCTTGGGCCCCGGGTTTCAATCTGGTGGCTACACCTTC	CASSLGPGFQSGGYTF
.	TRBV6-2/TRBV6-3	TRBJ1-2	.	TGTGCCAGCAGTTACCGCGGGGAGGCTGTTGGCTACACCTTC	CASSYRGEAVGYTF
TRBD1	TRBV6-1	TRBJ1-2	.	TGTGCCAGCAGTGAAGCAGAGGGCAACAGGGGCCCTTTCTATGGCTACACCTTC	CASSEAEGNRGPFYGYTF
TRBD2	TRBV10-3	TRBJ2-3	.	TGTGCCATCAAATCAGCGGGGGGCACAGATACGCAGTATTTT	CAIKSAGGTDTQYF
.	TRBV2	TRBJ2-3	.	TGTGCCAGCAAGCTAGCAACAGATACGCAGTATTTT	CASKLATDTQYF
.	TRBV29-1	TRBJ1-2	.	TGCAGCGTTGCAAAGGGGCAGGGCTATGGCTACACCTTC	CSVAKGQGYGYTF
.	TRBV5-1	TRBJ2-2	.	TGCGCCAGCAGCTTGACACGGACGGCGGAGAACACCGGGGAGCTGTTTTTT	CASSLTRTAENTGELFF
TRBD1	TRBV18	TRBJ1-2	.	TGTGCCAGCTCACCTAGAACCACAGGGGGCCAAATACATGGCTACACCTTC	CASSPRTTGGQIHGYTF
TRBD2	TRBV6-2/TRBV6-3	TRBJ2-3	.	TGTGCCAGCAGTGACATACTAGCGGGGGAGACAGATACGCAGTATTTT	CASSDILAGETDTQYF
.	TRBV23-1	TRBJ1-4	.	TGCGCCAGCAGTCAATTTGAGTGTGGGACTAATGAAAAACTGTTTTTT	CASSQFECGTNEKLFF